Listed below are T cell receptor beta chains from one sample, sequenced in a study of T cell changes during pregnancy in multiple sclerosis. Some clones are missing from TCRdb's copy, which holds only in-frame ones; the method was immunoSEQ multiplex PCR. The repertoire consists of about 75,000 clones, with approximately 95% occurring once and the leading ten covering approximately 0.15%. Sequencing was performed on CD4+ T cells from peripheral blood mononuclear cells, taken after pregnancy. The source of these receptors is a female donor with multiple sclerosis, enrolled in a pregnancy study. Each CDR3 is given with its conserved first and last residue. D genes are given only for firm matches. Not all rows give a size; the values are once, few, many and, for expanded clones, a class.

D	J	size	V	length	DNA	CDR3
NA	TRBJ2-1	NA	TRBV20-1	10	TGCAGTGCTAGGTTAAATGAGCAGTTCTTC	CSARLNEQFF
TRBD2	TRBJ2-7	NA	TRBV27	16	TGTGCCAGCAGTTTATCCAAACTAGCGGGAGCCTACGAGCAGTACTTC	CASSLSKLAGAYEQYF
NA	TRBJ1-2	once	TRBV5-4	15	TGTGCCAGCAGCTTGGACCGACCTCGACTCTATGGCTACACCTTC	CASSLDRPRLYGYTF
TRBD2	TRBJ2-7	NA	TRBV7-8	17	TGTGCCAGCAGCTTACAGGGACTAGCGGGAAACTCCTACGAGCAGTACTTC	CASSLQGLAGNSYEQYF
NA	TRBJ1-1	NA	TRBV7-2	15	TGTGCCAGCAGCTTAGTCCCGAACAGGGCTACTGAAGCTTTCTTT	CASSLVPNRATEAFF
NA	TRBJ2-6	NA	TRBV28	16	TGTGCCAGCAGTTTAGCGGGTAGCTCTGGGGCCAACGTCCTGACTTTC	CASSLAGSSGANVLTF
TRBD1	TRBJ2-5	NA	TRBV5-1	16	TGCGCCAGCAGCTCATCGTCGACAGGGGCCTCGGGGACCCAGTACTTC	CASSSSSTGASGTQYF
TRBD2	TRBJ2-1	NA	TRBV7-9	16	TGTGCCAGCAGCGCCGGGACTAGCGGACATAACAATGAGCAGTTCTTC	CASSAGTSGHNNEQFF
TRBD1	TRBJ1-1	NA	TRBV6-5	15	TGTGCCAGCAGACCGGGACAGCTCATGAACACTGAAGCTTTCTTT	CASRPGQLMNTEAFF
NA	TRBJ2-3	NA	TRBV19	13	TGTGCCAGTAGTCCGGGGGTCACAGATACGCAGTATTTT	CASSPGVTDTQYF
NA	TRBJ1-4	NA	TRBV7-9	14	TGTGCCAGCAGCTTACGAGGGAGGGATGAAAAACTGTTTTTT	CASSLRGRDEKLFF
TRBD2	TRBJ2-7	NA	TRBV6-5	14	TGTGCCAGCAGTTACTCTAGCGGGAGGAACGAGCAGTACTTC	CASSYSSGRNEQYF
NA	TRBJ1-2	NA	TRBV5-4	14	TGTGCCAGCAGCTTCCCGGGGATTAACTATGGCTACACCTTC	CASSFPGINYGYTF
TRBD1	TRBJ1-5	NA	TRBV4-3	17	TGCGCCAGCAGCCCAACATGGGGACAGCCTGGGAGCCAGCCCCAGCATTTT	CASSPTWGQPGSQPQHF
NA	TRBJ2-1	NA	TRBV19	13	TGTGCCAGTAGTATGACTAGTCCCAATGAGCAGTTCTTC	CASSMTSPNEQFF
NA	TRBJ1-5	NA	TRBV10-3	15	TGTGCCATCAGTGAGTCAGGAGGGGAGAATCAGCCCCAGCATTTT	CAISESGGENQPQHF
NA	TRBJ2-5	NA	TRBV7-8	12	TGTGCCAGCAGCCCTCAGGGGGAGACCCAGTACTTC	CASSPQGETQYF
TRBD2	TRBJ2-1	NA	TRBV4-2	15	TGTGCCAGCAGCCCTCGGCTAGCGGGAGGCAATGAGCAGTTCTTC	CASSPRLAGGNEQFF
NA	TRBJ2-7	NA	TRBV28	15	TGTGCCAGCAGTTACTCGGGGTTAAGCTCCTACGAGCAGTACTTC	CASSYSGLSSYEQYF
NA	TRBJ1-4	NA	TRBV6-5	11	TGTGCCAGCAGTAGGGGTGAAAAACTGTTTTTT	CASSRGEKLFF
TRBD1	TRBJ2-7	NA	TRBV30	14	TGTGCCCTGGGGCGGGCAGGGGGATTTGGGGAGCAGTACTTC	CALGRAGGFGEQYF
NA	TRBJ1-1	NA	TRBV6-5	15	TGTGCCAGCAGTCGGAACAGGGTGAAGAACACTGAAGCTTTCTTT	CASSRNRVKNTEAFF
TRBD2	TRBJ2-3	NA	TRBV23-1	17	TGCGCCAGCAGTCTGTGTGCTAGCGGGATTGTGGGGGATACGCAGTATTTT	CASSLCASGIVGDTQYF
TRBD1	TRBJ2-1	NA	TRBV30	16	TGTGCCTGGAGTGTAAAGGGGGGACAGGGGTCCAATGAGCAGTTCTTC	CAWSVKGGQGSNEQFF
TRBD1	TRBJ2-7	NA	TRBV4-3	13	TGCGCCAGCAGCCAAGAGACAGGGGTCGAGCAGTACTTC	CASSQETGVEQYF
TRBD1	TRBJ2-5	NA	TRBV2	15	TGTGCCAGCAGCAACGGGCAGGGGGCCTGGGAGACCCAGTACTTC	CASSNGQGAWETQYF
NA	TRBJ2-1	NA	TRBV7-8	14	TGTGCCAGCAGCTTAAGTTCCCGCCAGGGTGAGCAGTTCTTC	CASSLSSRQGEQFF
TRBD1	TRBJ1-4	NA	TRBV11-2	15	TGTGCCAGCAGCTTAGCGGGGACAGGGAGTGAAAAACTGTTTTTT	CASSLAGTGSEKLFF
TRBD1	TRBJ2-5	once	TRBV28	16	TGTGCCAGCAGTTTATCGGGGCAGGGGGCGTACAAGACCCAGTACTTC	CASSLSGQGAYKTQYF
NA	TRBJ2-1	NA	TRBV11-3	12	TGTGCCAGCAGCTTATTTGTCCTATTCTATTTCTTC	CASSLFVLFYFF
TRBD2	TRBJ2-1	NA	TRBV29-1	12	TGCAGCGTTGAAGGCTTACTAGCGGCCCAGTTCTTC	CSVEGLLAAQFF
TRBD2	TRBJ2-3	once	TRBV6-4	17	TGTGCCAGCAGCCCTAGGCCTATAGCGGGCCCCACAGATACGCAGTATTTT	CASSPRPIAGPTDTQYF
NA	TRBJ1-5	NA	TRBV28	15	TGTGCCAGCAGGACAGGTGTACATAGCAATCAGCCCCAGCATTTT	CASRTGVHSNQPQHF
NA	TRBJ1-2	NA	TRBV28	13	TGTGCCAGCAGGAAGCGGGAGACCCTCGGCTACACCTTC	CASRKRETLGYTF
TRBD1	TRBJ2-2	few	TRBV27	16	TGTGCCAGCAGTTGGCAGGGGGCGCATGGGACCGGGGAGCTGTTTTTT	CASSWQGAHGTGELFF
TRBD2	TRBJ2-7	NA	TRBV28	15	TGTGCCAGCAGTAGGGGACTAGCGGTCCTATACGAGCAGTACTTC	CASSRGLAVLYEQYF
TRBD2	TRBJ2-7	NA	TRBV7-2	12	TGTGCCAGCGGGCTAGCGGTCTCCGAGCAGTACTTC	CASGLAVSEQYF
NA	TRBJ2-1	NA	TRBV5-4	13	TGTGCCAGCAGTTCAACGGGCGGGAATGAGCAGTTCTTC	CASSSTGGNEQFF
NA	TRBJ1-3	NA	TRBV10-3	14	TGTGCCATCAGTAGGACAACCTCTGGAAACACCATATATTTT	CAISRTTSGNTIYF
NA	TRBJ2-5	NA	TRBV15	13	TGTGCCACCAGCAGAGCGGGGGAAGAGACCCAGTACTTC	CATSRAGEETQYF
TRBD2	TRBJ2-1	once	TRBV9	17	TGTGCCAGCAGCGTAGAGGTAGCGGGAGGGCCCTACAATGAGCAGTTCTTC	CASSVEVAGGPYNEQFF
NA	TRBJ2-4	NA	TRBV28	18	TGTGCCAGCAGTTTAAAGGTTGGGCAGGTTCTAGCCAAAAACATTCAGTACTTC	CASSLKVGQVLAKNIQYF
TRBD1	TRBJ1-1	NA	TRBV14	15	TGTGCCAGCAGCCAAGTATCAGGGGGCCACACTGAAGCTTTCTTT	CASSQVSGGHTEAFF
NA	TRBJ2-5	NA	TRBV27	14	TGTGCCAGCAGTTCTCGGGCAGGGTTTGAGACCCAGTACTTC	CASSSRAGFETQYF
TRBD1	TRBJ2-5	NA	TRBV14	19	TGTGCCAGCAGCCAAATGCTCCGGCAGGGGGTTGATGTTGGGGAGACCCAGTACTTC	CASSQMLRQGVDVGETQYF
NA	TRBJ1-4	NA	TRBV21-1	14	TGTGCCAGCAGCATTGACCAGCCCCGCGGGAAACTGTTTTTT	CASSIDQPRGKLFF
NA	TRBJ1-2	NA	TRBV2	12	TGTGCCAGCAGCGAGAGGGAGAATGGCTACACCTTC	CASSERENGYTF
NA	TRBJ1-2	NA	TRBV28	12	TGTGCCGCCAGGGGTTGGGACTATGGCTACACCTTC	CAARGWDYGYTF
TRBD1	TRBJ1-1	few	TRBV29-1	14	TGCAGCGTTGGGTATCGGCAGGGGGGCACTGAAGCTTTCTTT	CSVGYRQGGTEAFF
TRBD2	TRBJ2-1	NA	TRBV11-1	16	TGTGCCAGCAGCTTCGGGACTAGCGAGCGAGGGAATGAGCAGTTCTTC	CASSFGTSERGNEQFF